This TCR beta chain derives from a study of CD8+ T cells in alopecia areata. Overall study context: In an open-label trial, patients got 5 to 10 mg tofacitinib twice daily.

Treatment reported: oral pan-JAK inhibitor, 5-10 mg twice daily. Study-wide findings and caveats: Compared with normal scalp, lesional scalp had higher clonality and more expanded CD8+ clones. While patients received tofacitinib, many expanded lesional clones remained present in scalp and blood.

Sequencing relied on a cDNA template that was reverse transcribed from extracted RNA. Sequenced by immunoSEQ multiplex PCR; TCRdb stores in-frame clones only, minus some. The repertoire holds about 200,000 clones, with less than 45% as singletons. A remark on this clone: As yet, its antigen is unknown.

The ends were cut back, 2 bases at V and 5 bases at J, with 12 bases in the middle. CDR3 length: 14 residues. Germline CDR1 SGHNT, CDR2 YENEEA. The rearrangement joins TRBV11-3 to TRBJ2-5; D is uncertain. This receptor was identified in a human donor with alopecia areata. Sequencing was performed on CD4+ T cells sorted from blood, taken between weeks 30 and 35, from a patient treated with tofacitinib. The CDR3 DNA follows: TGTGCCAGCAGCTTAAGTTACCGCTTGGAGACCCAGTACTTC. Protein product: CASSLSYRLETQYF.